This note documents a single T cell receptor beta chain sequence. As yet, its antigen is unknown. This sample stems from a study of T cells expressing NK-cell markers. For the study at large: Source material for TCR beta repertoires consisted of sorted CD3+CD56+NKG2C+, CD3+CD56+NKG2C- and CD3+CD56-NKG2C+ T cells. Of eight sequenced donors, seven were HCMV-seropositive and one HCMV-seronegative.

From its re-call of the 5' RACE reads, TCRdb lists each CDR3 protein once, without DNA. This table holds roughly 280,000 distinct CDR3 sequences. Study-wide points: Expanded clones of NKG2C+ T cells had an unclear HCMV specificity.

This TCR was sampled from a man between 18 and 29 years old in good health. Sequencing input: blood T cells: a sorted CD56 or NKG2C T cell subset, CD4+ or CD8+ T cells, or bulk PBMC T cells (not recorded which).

CDR3: CASSSNTAQPRNEQFF. V gene TRBV12-3 or TRBV12-4 combines with J gene TRBJ2-1; absent DNA, TCRdb's TRBD1 call cannot be checked. The CDR3 has 16 amino acids.